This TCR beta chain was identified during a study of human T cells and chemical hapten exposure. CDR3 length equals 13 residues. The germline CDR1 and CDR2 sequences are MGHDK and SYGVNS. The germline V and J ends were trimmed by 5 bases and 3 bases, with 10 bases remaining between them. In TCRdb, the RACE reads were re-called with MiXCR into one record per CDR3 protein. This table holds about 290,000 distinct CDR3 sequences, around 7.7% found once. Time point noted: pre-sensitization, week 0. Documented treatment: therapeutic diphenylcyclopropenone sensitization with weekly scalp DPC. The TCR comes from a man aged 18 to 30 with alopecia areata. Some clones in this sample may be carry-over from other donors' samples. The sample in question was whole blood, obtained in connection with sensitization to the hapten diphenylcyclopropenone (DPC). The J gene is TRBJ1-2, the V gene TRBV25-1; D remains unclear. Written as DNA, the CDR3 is TGTGCCAGCAGTTCCCAGGAGTACTATGGCTACACCTTC. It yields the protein CASSSQEYYGYTF.